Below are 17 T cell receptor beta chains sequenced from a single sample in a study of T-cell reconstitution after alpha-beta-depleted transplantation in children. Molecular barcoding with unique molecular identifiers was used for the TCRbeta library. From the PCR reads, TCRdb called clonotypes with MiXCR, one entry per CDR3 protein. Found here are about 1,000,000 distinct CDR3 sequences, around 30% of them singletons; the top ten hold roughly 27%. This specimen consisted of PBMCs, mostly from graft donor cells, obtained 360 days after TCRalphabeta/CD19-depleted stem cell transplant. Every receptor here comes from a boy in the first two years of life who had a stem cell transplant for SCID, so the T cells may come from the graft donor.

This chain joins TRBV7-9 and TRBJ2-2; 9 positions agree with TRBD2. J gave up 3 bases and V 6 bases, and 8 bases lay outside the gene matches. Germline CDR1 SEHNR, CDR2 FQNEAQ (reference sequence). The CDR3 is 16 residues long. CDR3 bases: TGTGCCAGCAGTCCCTTAGCGGGGGACTACACCGGGGAGCTGTTTTTT. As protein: CASSPLAGDYTGELFF.

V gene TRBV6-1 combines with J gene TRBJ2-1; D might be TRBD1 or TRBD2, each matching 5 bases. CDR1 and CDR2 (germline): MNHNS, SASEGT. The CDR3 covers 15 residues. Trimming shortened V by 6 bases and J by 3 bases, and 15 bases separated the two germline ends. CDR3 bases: TGTGCCAGCAGGAGGGGATCCGGACTCTACAATGAGCAGTTCTTC. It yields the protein CASRRGSGLYNEQFF.

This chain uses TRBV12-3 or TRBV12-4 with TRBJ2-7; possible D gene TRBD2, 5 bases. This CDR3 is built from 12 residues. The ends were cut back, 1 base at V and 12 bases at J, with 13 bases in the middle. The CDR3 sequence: CASSLGLPSRYF. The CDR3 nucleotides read TGTGCCAGCAGTTTAGGACTTCCTAGCAGGTACTTC.

CDR3 nucleotides: TGTGCCAGCAGTTTTAGCGGCGGAAGTTTATACGAGCAGTACTTC. It encodes CASSFSGGSLYEQYF. The chain is built from TRBV12-3 or TRBV12-4 and TRBJ2-7, with TRBD2 as a possible D gene (6 bases). The germline V and J ends were trimmed by 3 bases and 4 bases, with 16 bases remaining between them. The CDR3 length is 15 residues.

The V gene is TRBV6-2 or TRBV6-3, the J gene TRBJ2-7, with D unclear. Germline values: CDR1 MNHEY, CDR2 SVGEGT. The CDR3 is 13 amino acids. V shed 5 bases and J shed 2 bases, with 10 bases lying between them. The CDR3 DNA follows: TGTGCCAGCAGTCACGGGTCACCCTACGAGCAGTACTTC. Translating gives CASSHGSPYEQYF.

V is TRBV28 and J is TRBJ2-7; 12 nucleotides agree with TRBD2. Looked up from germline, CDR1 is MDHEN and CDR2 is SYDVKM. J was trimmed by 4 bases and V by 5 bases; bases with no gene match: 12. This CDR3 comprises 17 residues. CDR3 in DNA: TGTGCCAGCAGTCCGAACTTTCTAGCGGGGGGGCTTTACGAGCAGTACTTC. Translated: CASSPNFLAGGLYEQYF.

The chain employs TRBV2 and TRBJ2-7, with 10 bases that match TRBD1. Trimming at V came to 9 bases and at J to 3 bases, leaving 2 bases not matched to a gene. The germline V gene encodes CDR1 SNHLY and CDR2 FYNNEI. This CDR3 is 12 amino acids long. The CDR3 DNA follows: TGTGCCAGAGGACAGGGGGGCTACGAGCAGTACTTC. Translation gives CARGQGGYEQYF.

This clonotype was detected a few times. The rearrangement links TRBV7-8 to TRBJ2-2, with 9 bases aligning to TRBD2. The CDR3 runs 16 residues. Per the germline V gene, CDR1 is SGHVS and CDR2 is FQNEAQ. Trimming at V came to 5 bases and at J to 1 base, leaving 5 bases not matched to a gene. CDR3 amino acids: CASSLISGGNTGELFF. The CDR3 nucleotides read TGTGCCAGCAGCCTGATTAGCGGGGGGAACACCGGGGAGCTGTTTTTT.

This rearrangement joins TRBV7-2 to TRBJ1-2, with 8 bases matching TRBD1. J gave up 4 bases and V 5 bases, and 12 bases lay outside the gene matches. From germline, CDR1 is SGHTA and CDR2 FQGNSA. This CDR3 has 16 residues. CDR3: CASSLSRGTGPYGYTF. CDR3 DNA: TGTGCCAGCAGCCTTTCCCGAGGGACAGGACCCTATGGCTACACCTTC.

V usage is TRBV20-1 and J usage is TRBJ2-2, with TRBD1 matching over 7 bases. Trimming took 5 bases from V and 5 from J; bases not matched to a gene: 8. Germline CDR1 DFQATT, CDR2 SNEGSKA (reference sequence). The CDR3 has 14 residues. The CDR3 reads CSAQTGRWTGELFF. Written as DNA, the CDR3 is TGCAGTGCTCAGACAGGGAGATGGACCGGGGAGCTGTTTTTT.

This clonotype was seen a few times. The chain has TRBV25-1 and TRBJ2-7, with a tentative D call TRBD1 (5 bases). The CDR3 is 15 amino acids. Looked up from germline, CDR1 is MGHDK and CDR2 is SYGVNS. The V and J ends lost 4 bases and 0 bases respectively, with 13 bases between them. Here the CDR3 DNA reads TGTGCCAGCAGTGTCTCAGGGAAGAGCTCCTACGAGCAGTACTTC. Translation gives CASSVSGKSSYEQYF.

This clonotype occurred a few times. CDR3 region: CASSQESPGGPWTGELFF. Here the CDR3 DNA reads TGTGCCAGCAGCCAAGAGTCCCCAGGGGGGCCGTGGACCGGGGAGCTGTTTTTT. This rearrangement joins TRBV4-2 to TRBJ2-2, with a tentative D call TRBD1 (7 bases). The germline gives CDR1 LGHNA, CDR2 YNFKEQ. The CDR3 loop spans 18 amino acids. Trimming removed 0 bases from V and 5 bases from J, with 19 bases in between.

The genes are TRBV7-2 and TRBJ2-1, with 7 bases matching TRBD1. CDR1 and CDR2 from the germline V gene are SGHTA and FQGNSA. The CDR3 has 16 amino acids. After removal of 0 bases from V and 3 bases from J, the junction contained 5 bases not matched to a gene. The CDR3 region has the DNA TGTGCCAGCAGCTTAGCCGACAGGGTAAGCTACAATGAGCAGTTCTTC. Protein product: CASSLADRVSYNEQFF.

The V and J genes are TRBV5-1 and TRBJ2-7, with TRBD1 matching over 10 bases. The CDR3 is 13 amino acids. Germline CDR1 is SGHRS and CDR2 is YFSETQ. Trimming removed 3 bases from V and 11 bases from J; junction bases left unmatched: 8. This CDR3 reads CASSSGDRGVKYF. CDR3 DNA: TGCGCCAGCAGCTCGGGGGACAGGGGAGTAAAGTACTTC.

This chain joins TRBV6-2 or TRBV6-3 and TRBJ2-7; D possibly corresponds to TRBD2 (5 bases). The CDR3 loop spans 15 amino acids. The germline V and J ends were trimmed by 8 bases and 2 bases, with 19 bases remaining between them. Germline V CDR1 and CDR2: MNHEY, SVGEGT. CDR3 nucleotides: TGTGCCAGCCAACCCCTCCCGGACTTTACCTACGAGCAGTACTTC. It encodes CASQPLPDFTYEQYF.

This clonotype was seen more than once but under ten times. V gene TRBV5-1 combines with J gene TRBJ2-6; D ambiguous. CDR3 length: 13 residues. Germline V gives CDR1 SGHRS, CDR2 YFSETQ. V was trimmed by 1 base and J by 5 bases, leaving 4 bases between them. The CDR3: CASSLSWANVLTF. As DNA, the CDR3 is TGCGCCAGCAGCTTGAGCTGGGCCAACGTCCTGACTTTC. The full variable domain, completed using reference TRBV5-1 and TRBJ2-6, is KAGVTQTPRYLIKTRGQQVTLSCSPISGHRSVSWYQQTPGQGLQFLFEYFSETQRNKGNFPGRFSGRQFSNSRSEMNVSTLELGDSALYLCASSLSWANVLTFGAGSRLTVL.

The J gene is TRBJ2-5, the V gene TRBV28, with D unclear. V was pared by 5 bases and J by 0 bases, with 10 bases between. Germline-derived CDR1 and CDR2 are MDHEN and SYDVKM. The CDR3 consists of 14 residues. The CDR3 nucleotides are TGTGCCAGCAGTCAGCAGCCGAACCAAGAGACCCAGTACTTC. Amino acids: CASSQQPNQETQYF.